This entry concerns a single T cell receptor (beta chain). The antigen remains unidentified. The data are from a study of T-cell memory formation after mild COVID-19. Whole-study findings and limits: Clones which contracted sat mainly in CM and EM if CD4+, and in EMRA if CD8+.

Constant-segment primers served in 5'RACE that generated TCR alpha and TCR beta cDNA libraries bearing sample barcodes and UMIs. TCRdb re-called the 5' RACE reads through MiXCR, storing one row per CDR3 protein. This sample has fewer than 450,000 distinct CDR3 sequences, with around a fifth found just once. CDR3 size: 16 residues. Germline V gene lookup returns CDR1 SGHDT and CDR2 YYEEEE. Trimming shortened V by 0 bases and J by 0 bases, and 9 bases separated the two germline ends. The rearrangement uses TRBV5-6 and TRBJ2-2, with D perhaps matching TRBD1 (6 bases). The sequencing input was PBMCs or a T cell subset sorted from them (not recorded which). The TCR comes from an adult woman who had mild COVID-19 (a few samples of this study predate the infection). Cell type and time point are not known. The CDR3: CASSLVGAANTGELFF. The CDR3 region has the DNA TGTGCCAGCAGCTTGGTGGGGGCCGCGAACACCGGGGAGCTGTTTTTT.